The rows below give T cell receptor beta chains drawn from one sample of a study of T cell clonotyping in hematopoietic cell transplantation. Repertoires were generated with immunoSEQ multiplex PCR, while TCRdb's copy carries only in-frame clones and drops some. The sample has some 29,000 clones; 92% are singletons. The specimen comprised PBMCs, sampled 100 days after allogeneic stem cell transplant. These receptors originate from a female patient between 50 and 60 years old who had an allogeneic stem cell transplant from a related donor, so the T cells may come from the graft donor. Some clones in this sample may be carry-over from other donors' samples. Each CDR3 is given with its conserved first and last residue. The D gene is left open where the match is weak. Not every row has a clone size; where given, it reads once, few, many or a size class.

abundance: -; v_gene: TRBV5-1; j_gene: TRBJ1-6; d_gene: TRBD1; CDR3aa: CASSLPGTGYNSPLHF; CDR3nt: TGCGCCAGCAGCCTTCCGGGGACAGGCTACAATTCACCCCTCCACTTT
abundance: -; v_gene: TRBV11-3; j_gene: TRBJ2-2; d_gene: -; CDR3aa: CASSFGGQGGELFF; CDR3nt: TGTGCCAGCAGCTTCGGGGGGCAGGGCGGGGAGCTGTTTTTT
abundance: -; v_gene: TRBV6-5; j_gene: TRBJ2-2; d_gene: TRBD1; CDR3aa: CASSYSYRGIGELFF; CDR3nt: TGTGCCAGCAGTTACTCTTACAGGGGGATCGGGGAGCTGTTTTTT
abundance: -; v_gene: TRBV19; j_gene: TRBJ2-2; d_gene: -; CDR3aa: CASSIIFGELFF; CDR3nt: TGTGCCAGTAGTATTATCTTCGGGGAGCTGTTTTTT
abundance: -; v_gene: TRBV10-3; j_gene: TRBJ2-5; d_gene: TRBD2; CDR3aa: CAISRLAGVETQYF; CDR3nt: TGTGCCATCAGCCGACTAGCGGGGGTTGAGACCCAGTACTTC
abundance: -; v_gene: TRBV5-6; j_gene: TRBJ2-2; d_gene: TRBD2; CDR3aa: CASSRGTSGELFF; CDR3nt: TGTGCCAGCAGTCGTGGGACTAGCGGGGAGCTGTTTTTT
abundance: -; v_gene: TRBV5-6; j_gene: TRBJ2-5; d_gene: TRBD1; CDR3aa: CASSQTGEETQYF; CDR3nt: TGTGCCAGCAGCCAGACAGGGGAAGAGACCCAGTACTTC
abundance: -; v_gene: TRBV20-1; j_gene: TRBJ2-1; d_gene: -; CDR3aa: CSARIVDAQFF; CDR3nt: TGCAGTGCTAGAATTGTAGATGCTCAGTTCTTC
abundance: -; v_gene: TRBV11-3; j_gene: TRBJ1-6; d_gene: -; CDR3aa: CASSIDYNSPLHF; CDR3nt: TGTGCCAGCAGCATCGACTATAATTCACCCCTCCACTTT
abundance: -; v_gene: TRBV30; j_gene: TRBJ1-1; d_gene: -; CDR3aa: CAWSVWADTEAFF; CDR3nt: TGTGCCTGGAGTGTCTGGGCGGACACTGAAGCTTTCTTT
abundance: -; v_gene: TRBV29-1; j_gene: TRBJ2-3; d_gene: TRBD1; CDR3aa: CSAARQGDTDTQYF; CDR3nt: TGCAGCGCTGCCAGACAGGGGGACACGGATACGCAGTATTTT
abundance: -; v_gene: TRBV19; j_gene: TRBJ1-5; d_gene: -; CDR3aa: CASSTLGGVQPQHF; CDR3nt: TGTGCCAGTAGTACATTAGGGGGTGTTCAGCCCCAGCATTTT
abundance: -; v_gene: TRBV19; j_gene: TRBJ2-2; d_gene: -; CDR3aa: CASTPLRGSGELFF; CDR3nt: TGTGCCAGTACTCCCTTGAGAGGCTCCGGGGAGCTGTTTTTT
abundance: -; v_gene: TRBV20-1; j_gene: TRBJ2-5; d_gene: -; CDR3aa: CSCSRAETQYF; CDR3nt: TGCAGTTGCTCAAGGGCAGAGACCCAGTACTTC
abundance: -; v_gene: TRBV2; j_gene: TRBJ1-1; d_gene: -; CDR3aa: CASSPDTGAEAFF; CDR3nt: TGTGCCAGCAGTCCAGATACCGGGGCTGAAGCTTTCTTT
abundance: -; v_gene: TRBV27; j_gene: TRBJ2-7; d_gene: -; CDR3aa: CASSLGDPYEQYF; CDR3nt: TGTGCCAGCAGTTTGGGGGATCCCTACGAGCAGTACTTC
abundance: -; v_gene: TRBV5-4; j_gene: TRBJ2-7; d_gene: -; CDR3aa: CASSLQGPGEQYF; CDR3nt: TGTGCCAGCAGCTTGCAGGGACCGGGCGAGCAGTACTTC
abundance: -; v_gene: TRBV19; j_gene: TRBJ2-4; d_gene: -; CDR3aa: CASRALGMDIQYF; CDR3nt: TGTGCCAGCCGGGCCTTAGGCATGGACATTCAGTACTTC
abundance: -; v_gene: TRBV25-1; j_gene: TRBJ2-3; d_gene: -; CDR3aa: CASEAGPSTDTQYF; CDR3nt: TGTGCCAGTGAAGCGGGTCCTAGCACAGATACGCAGTATTTT
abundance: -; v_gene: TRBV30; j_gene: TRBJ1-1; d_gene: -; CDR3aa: CAWSVLTEAFF; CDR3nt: TGTGCCTGGAGTGTACTAACTGAAGCTTTCTTT
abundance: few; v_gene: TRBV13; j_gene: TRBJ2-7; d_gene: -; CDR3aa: CASSFGRGEQYF; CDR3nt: TGTGCCAGCAGCTTTGGACGGGGCGAGCAGTACTTC
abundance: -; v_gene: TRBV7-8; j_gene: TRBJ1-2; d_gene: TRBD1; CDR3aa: CASSSGQGLYGYTF; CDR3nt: TGTGCCAGCAGCTCGGGACAGGGGCTCTATGGCTACACCTTC
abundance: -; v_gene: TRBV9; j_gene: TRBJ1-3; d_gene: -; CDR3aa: CASSVAGGEGNTIYF; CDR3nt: TGTGCCAGCAGCGTAGCTGGGGGAGAAGGAAACACCATATATTTT
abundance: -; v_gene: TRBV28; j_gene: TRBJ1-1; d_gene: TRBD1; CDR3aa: CASSAGGLNTEAFF; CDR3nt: TGTGCCAGCAGCGCAGGGGGCTTGAACACTGAAGCTTTCTTT
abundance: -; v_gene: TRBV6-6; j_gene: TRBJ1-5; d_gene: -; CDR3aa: CASSGGLYSNQPQHF; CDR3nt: TGTGCCAGCAGTGGGGGCCTCTATAGCAATCAGCCCCAGCATTTT